The clone carrying this TCR beta chain was observed a few times. Its antigen is as yet unknown. This sample was taken from a study of T cells after yellow fever vaccination. Turning to the study itself: In the case of low-cell-number fractions, SMART-Seq v4 Ultra Low Input was used for preparation.

Points from the study as a whole: Across the CD4 and CD8 compartments, a small share of clonotypes was present in both.

A 5'RACE template-switching step, the method used to make TCR cDNA, added a universal primer site and UMIs. TCRdb called the 5' RACE reads again in MiXCR, with one record for every CDR3 protein. The sample holds more than 350,000 distinct CDR3 sequences; roughly 11% are singletons and the top ten take more than 15%. Trimming took off 3 bases at V and 5 bases at J, with 11 bases between the two ends. The CDR3 is 13 amino acids. CDR1 is SGHRS and CDR2 is YFSETQ in the germline V gene. V usage is TRBV5-1 and J usage is TRBJ2-5; D gene uncertain. The source of this sequence is a man younger than 35 who received the YFV17D yellow fever vaccine. This material consisted of PBMCs, taken on the day of the first yellow fever vaccination. CDR3 residues: CASSSTDRETQYF. CDR3 nucleotide sequence: TGCGCCAGCAGCTCTACGGATAGGGAGACCCAGTACTTC.